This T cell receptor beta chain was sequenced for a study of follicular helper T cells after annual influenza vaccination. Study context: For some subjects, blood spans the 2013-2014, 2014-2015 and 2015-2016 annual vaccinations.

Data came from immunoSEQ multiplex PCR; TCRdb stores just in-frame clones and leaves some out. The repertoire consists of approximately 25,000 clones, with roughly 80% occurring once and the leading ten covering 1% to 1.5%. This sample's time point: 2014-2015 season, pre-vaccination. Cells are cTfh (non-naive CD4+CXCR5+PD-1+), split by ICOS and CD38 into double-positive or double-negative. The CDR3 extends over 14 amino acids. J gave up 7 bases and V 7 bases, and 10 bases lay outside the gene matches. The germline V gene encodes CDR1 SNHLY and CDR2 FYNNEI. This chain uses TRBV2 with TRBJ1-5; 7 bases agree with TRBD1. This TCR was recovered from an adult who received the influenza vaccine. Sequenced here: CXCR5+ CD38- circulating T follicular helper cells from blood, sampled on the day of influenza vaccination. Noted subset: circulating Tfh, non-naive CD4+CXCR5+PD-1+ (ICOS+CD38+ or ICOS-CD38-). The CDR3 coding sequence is TGTGCCAGCAAGGAGGGGGCGCGAGCACAGCCCCAGCATTTT. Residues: CASKEGARAQPQHF.